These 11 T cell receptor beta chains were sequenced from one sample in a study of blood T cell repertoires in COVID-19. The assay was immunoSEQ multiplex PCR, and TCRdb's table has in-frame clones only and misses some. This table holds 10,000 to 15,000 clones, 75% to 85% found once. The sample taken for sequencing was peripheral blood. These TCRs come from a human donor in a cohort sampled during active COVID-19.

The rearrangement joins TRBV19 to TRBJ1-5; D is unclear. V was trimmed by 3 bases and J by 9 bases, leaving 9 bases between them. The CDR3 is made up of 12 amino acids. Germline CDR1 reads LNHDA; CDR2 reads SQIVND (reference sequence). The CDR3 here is CASSMLVRPQHF. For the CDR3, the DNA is TGTGCCAGTAGTATGTTGGTGCGGCCCCAGCATTTT.

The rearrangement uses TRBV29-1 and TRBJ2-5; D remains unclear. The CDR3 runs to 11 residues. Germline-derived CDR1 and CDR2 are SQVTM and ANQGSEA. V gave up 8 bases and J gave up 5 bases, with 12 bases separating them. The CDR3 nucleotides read TGCAGCCCCTTAATCGCGGAGACCCAGTACTTC. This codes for CSPLIAETQYF.

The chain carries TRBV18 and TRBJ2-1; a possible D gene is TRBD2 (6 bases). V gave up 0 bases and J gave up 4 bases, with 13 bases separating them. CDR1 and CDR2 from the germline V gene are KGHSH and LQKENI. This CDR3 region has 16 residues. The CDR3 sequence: CASSPPDYQGYNEQFF. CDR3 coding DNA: TGTGCCAGCTCACCACCGGACTACCAAGGTTACAATGAGCAGTTCTTC.

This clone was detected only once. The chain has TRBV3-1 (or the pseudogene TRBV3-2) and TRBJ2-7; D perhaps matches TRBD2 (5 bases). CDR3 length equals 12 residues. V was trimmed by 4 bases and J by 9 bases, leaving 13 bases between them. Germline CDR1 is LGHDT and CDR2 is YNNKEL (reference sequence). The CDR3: CASSLGREAQYF. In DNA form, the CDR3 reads TGTGCCAGCAGCCTCGGACGGGAAGCGCAGTACTTC.

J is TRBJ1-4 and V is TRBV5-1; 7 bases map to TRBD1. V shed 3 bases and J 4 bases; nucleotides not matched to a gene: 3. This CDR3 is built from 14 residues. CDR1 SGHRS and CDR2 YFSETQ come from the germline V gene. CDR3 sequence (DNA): TGCGCCAGCAGCTACAGGGGAGTTAATGAAAAACTGTTTTTT. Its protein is CASSYRGVNEKLFF. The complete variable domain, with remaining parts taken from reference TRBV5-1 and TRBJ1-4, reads KAGVTQTPRYLIKTRGQQVTLSCSPISGHRSVSWYQQTPGQGLQFLFEYFSETQRNKGNFPGRFSGRQFSNSRSEMNVSTLELGDSALYLCASSYRGVNEKLFFGSGTQLSVL.

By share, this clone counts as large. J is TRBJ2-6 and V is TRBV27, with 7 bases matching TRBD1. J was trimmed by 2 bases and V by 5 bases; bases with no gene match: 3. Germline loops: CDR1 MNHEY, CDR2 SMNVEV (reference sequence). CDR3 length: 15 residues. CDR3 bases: TGTGCCAGCAGTATACAGGGGACTGGGGCCAACGTCCTGACTTTC. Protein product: CASSIQGTGANVLTF.

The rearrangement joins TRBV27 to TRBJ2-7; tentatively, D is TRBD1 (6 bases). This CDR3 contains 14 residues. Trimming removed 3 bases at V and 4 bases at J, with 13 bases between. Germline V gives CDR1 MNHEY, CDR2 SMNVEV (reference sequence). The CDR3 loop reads CASSLAAGVYEQYF. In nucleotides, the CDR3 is TGTGCCAGCAGTTTGGCGGCAGGGGTGTACGAGCAGTACTTC.

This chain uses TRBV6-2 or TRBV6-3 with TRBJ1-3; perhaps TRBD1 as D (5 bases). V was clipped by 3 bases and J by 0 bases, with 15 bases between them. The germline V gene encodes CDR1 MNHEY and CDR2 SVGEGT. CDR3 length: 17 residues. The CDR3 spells CASSYRGTPGSGNTIYF. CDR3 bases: TGTGCCAGCAGTTATCGGGGGACCCCAGGCTCTGGAAACACCATATATTTT.

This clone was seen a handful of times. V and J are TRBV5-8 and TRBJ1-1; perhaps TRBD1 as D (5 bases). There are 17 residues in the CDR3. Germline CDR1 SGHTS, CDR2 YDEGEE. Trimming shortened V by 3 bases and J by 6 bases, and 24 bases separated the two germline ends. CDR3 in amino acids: CASSSMNVQGWSPEAFF. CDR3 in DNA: TGTGCCAGCAGCTCAATGAACGTGCAGGGATGGTCCCCTGAAGCTTTCTTT.

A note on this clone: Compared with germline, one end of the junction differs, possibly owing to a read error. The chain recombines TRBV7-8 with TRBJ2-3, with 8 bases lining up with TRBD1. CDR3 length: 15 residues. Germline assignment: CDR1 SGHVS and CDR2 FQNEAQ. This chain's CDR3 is CASSPRIGTGPPGQF. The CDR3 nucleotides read TGTGCCAGCAGCCCGAGGATCGGGACAGGACCTCCGGGGCAATTT.

In nucleotides, the CDR3 is TGTGCCAGCAGAGGGGAGGTGGGCCCCCCGGCGAACACTGAAGCTTTCTTT. Translating gives CASRGEVGPPANTEAFF. The genes are TRBV9 and TRBJ1-1; a weak D match, TRBD1 (5 bases). This CDR3 is built from 17 residues. In germline, CDR1 is SGDLS, CDR2 YYNGEE. V lost 5 bases and J lost 1, with 21 bases in between.